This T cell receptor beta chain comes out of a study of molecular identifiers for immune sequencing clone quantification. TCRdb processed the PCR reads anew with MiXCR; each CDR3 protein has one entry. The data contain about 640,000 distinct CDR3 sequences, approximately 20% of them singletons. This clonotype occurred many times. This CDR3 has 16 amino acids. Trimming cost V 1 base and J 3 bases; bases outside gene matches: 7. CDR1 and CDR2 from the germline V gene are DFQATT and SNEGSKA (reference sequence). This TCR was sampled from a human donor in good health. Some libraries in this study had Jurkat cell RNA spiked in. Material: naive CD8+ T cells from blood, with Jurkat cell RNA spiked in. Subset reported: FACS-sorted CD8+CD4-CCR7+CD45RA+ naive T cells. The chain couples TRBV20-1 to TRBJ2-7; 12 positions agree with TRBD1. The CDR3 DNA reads TGCAGTGCTAGAGGGGACAGGGGGCCGGCACGCTACGAGCAGTACTTC. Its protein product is CSARGDRGPARYEQYF.